This TCR beta chain emerged from a study of blood T cells in healthy people across ages. Donors were systemically healthy Caucasian individuals from Russia aged about 6 to 95 years. Peripheral blood from each donor was collected in a volume of roughly 9.2 milliliters. Next came a second PCR, run for about 6 to 12 cycles, which used a sample-barcoded 5' primer along with a J-beta primer mix. Every cDNA molecule bore a tag from a template-switch adaptor containing 12 random nucleotides. One entry per CDR3 protein, called by TCRdb with MiXCR from the 5' RACE reads. The table includes 550,000 to 600,000 distinct CDR3 sequences, under 55% detected once. With V trimmed by 6 bases and J by 13 bases, 10 bases remained unmatched. There are 13 residues in the CDR3. From germline, CDR1 is MNHNY and CDR2 SVGAGI (reference sequence).

The rearrangement links TRBV6-6 to TRBJ2-2; 8 bases map to TRBD1. This receptor was identified in an elderly man in good health. The sequencing sample was made of blood. The CDR3: CASRRTGKGRLFF. The CDR3 nucleotides are TGTGCCAGCAGGCGGACAGGGAAGGGTCGGCTGTTTTTT.